The 26 T cell receptor beta chains below all came from one sample that was sequenced in a study of T cell responses to AZD1222 COVID-19 vaccine. The data were produced by immunoSEQ multiplex PCR, yet TCRdb's version contains in-frame clones alone and is incomplete. This sample has some 170,000 clones, with around 92% found just once. The sample consisted of peripheral blood, taken 28 days after the second AZD1222 dose. These TCRs come from an adult who received the AZD1222 COVID-19 vaccine.

This sequence joins TRBV18 and TRBJ1-4; D ambiguous. Germline values: CDR1 KGHSH, CDR2 LQKENI. Deletions cut 3 bases from V and 8 bases from J, with 7 bases between. This CDR3 is 12 amino acids long. In DNA form, the CDR3 reads TGTGCCAGCTCACCCGGCGGGGAAAAACTGTTTTTT. This codes for CASSPGGEKLFF.

The chain links TRBV6-5 to TRBJ1-1; 11 positions agree with TRBD1. CDR1 and CDR2 from the germline V gene are MNHEY and SVGAGI. V lost 6 bases to trimming and J lost 6 bases; unmatched junction nucleotides: 6. This CDR3 contains 14 residues. CDR3: CASRDGQGASEAFF. The CDR3 coding sequence is TGTGCCAGCAGGGACGGACAGGGGGCCTCTGAAGCTTTCTTT.

This chain connects TRBV6-2 or TRBV6-3 to TRBJ1-5; D gene ambiguous. CDR3 length: 12 residues. V was cut by 2 bases and J by 7 bases, with 6 bases left in between. Germline-derived CDR1 and CDR2 are MNHEY and SVGEGT. The CDR3 protein is CASSYGRQPQHF. CDR3 nucleotide sequence: TGTGCCAGCAGTTACGGTAGGCAGCCCCAGCATTTT.

The chain employs TRBV7-3 and TRBJ2-3; possibly TRBD2 for D (6 bases). The V end was cut by 5 bases, the J end by 2 bases, with 14 bases between. The CDR3 is 15 residues long. Germline values: CDR1 SGHTA, CDR2 FQGTGA. CDR3 nucleotide sequence: TGTGCCAGCAGCCTCCGCGGGGCATCCACAGATACGCAGTATTTT. This codes for CASSLRGASTDTQYF.

J is TRBJ2-5 and V is TRBV5-4, with a possible D match to TRBD2 (7 bases). V was cut by 4 bases and J by 5 bases, with 21 bases left in between. Looked up from germline, CDR1 is SGHNT and CDR2 is YYREEE (reference sequence). The length of the CDR3 is 16 residues. This CDR3 is CASSKGVHRGGETQYF. CDR3 nucleotide sequence: TGTGCCAGCAGCAAGGGGGTTCACCGGGGAGGGGAGACCCAGTACTTC. The entire variable domain, with the rest obtained from reference TRBV5-4 and TRBJ2-5, is as follows: ETGVTQSPTHLIKTRGQQVTLRCSSQSGHNTVSWYQQALGQGPQFIFQYYREEENGRGNFPPRFSGLQFPNYSSELNVNALELDDSALYLCASSKGVHRGGETQYFGPGTRLLVL.

V is TRBV5-4 and J is TRBJ2-5; TRBD2 agrees at 10 bases. The CDR3 runs 18 residues. The ends lost 1 base at V and 1 base at J; junction bases unmatched: 10. From germline, CDR1 is SGHNT and CDR2 YYREEE (reference sequence). CDR3 protein: CASSLKRGGSILQETQYF. The CDR3, as DNA: TGTGCCAGCAGCTTGAAGCGGGGGGGCAGTATCCTCCAAGAGACCCAGTACTTC.

This clone was found a few times. The chain combines TRBV23-1 with TRBJ1-2; D is undetermined. TRBV23-1 is an ORF, with its function uncertain. The V end lost 8 bases, the J end lost 5 bases, and 12 bases lay between the germline ends. CDR3 length: 12 amino acids. The chain's CDR3 is CASGRIPYGYTF. The CDR3 bases are TGCGCCAGCGGACGGATCCCTTATGGCTACACCTTC.

The CDR3 region is CASSFNEKLFF. CDR3 DNA: TGTGCCAGCAGTTTTAATGAAAAACTGTTTTTT. The chain is built from TRBV27 and TRBJ1-4; no clear D gene. Trimming pared 3 bases from V and 4 bases from J, leaving 0 bases between. The CDR3 covers 11 residues. Germline assignment: CDR1 MNHEY and CDR2 SMNVEV (reference sequence).

The V gene is TRBV9, the J gene TRBJ2-3, with no clear D. CDR3 size: 14 residues. The ends were cut back, 0 bases at V and 4 bases at J, with 9 bases in the middle. In germline, CDR1 is SGDLS, CDR2 YYNGEE. The CDR3 DNA follows: TGTGCCAGCAGCGTAGCTACGGTCCCAGATACGCAGTATTTT. Encoded protein: CASSVATVPDTQYF.

There are a few counts of this clone. The chain combines TRBV27 with TRBJ1-2; D remains unclear. The CDR3 length is 14 residues. Germline values: CDR1 MNHEY, CDR2 SMNVEV (reference sequence). V lost 5 bases and J lost 8, with 18 bases in between. The CDR3 protein is CASSIQYGAGGYTF. In nucleotides, the CDR3 is TGTGCCAGCAGTATCCAATATGGTGCGGGAGGCTACACCTTC.

This clone showed up just once. J is TRBJ2-1 and V is TRBV13; D is undetermined. This CDR3 spans 12 amino acids. Germline V lookup: CDR1 PRHDT, CDR2 FYEKMQ (reference sequence). Trimming removed 0 bases from V and 9 bases from J, with 6 bases in between. The CDR3 sequence is CASSLGRPEQFF. Here the CDR3 DNA reads TGTGCCAGCAGCTTAGGCCGACCTGAGCAGTTCTTC.

CDR3 DNA sequence: TGTGCCAGCAGTTTGGTGGACACTAACAATGAGCAGTTCTTC. Its translation: CASSLVDTNNEQFF. V and J are TRBV27 and TRBJ2-1, with a tentative D call TRBD1 (5 bases). The CDR3 extends over 14 amino acids. Between the trimmed V and J ends, which lost 3 bases and 5 bases, there was a span of 11 bases. Germline CDR1 MNHEY, CDR2 SMNVEV (reference sequence).

The chain employs TRBV5-5 and TRBJ2-5, with a weak D call TRBD1 (6 bases). CDR3 length: 17 residues. Between the trimmed V and J ends, which lost 0 bases and 1 base, there was a span of 16 bases. The V gene's germline CDR1 is SGHKS and CDR2 YYEKEE (reference sequence). The CDR3 nucleotides are TGTGCCAGCAGCTTGGGCCACTGGACAGCGCGCCAAGAGACCCAGTACTTC. It specifies CASSLGHWTARQETQYF.

The chain carries TRBV15 and TRBJ1-5, with D hard to call. Germline CDR1 is LNHNV and CDR2 is YYDKDF (reference sequence). V was shortened by 1 base and J by 8 bases, with 9 bases between the two germline ends. The CDR3 contains 13 residues. This chain's CDR3 is CATSRGGVEPQHF. Written as DNA, the CDR3 is TGTGCCACCAGCAGAGGGGGTGTGGAGCCCCAGCATTTT.

This clone was seen once. The J gene is TRBJ1-1, the V gene TRBV11-3; unclear D gene. This CDR3 is 15 amino acids long. Germline V CDR1 and CDR2: SGHNT, YENEEA. V lost 3 bases and J 2 bases, leaving 13 bases between the germline ends. DNA for the CDR3: TGTGCCAGCAGCTTCAGTGCAGGAGCCAACACTGAAGCTTTCTTT. As protein: CASSFSAGANTEAFF.

The chain is built from TRBV24-1 and TRBJ2-2, with 7 bases that match TRBD1. J lost 8 bases, V lost 4 bases, and 6 bases had no gene match. Germline CDR1 reads KGHDR; CDR2 reads SFDVKD. The CDR3 extends over 14 amino acids. CDR3 region: CATSELTGWGELFF. CDR3 coding DNA: TGTGCCACCAGTGAACTGACAGGGTGGGGGGAGCTGTTTTTT.

The gene calls are TRBV6-5 and TRBJ2-2, with D possibly TRBD2 on 5 matching bases. The CDR3 loop spans 15 amino acids. Per germline, CDR1 MNHEY and CDR2 SVGAGI. V shed 8 bases and J shed 0 bases, with 13 bases lying between them. CDR3 amino acids: CASAWELPNTGELFF. Here the CDR3 DNA reads TGTGCCAGCGCCTGGGAGCTACCGAACACCGGGGAGCTGTTTTTT.

The chain recombines TRBV18 with TRBJ1-3; D is uncertain. CDR1 and CDR2 from the germline V gene are KGHSH and LQKENI. Deletions cut 2 bases from V and 2 bases from J, with 10 bases between. The CDR3 length is 15 residues. The CDR3 region is CASSPTGDTGNTIYF. The CDR3 region has the DNA TGTGCCAGCTCACCAACCGGAGATACTGGAAACACCATATATTTT.

This chain connects TRBV5-1 to TRBJ1-5; D is possibly TRBD1 (5 bases). CDR1 is SGHRS and CDR2 is YFSETQ in the germline V gene. The CDR3 is made up of 13 amino acids. V was trimmed by 0 bases and J by 6 bases, leaving 7 bases between them. CDR3 nucleotide sequence: TGCGCCAGCAGCTTGGGGGGGAGTCAGCCCCAGCATTTT. Translated, it gives CASSLGGSQPQHF.

The rearrangement joins TRBV3-1 (or the pseudogene TRBV3-2) to TRBJ1-1; D is perhaps TRBD1 (5 bases). Trimming shortened V by 0 bases and J by 6 bases, and 14 bases separated the two germline ends. Germline V CDR1 and CDR2: LGHDT, YNNKEL (reference sequence). The CDR3 loop spans 15 amino acids. CDR3 protein: CASSQDIAGRAEAFF. The CDR3 bases are TGTGCCAGCAGCCAAGACATTGCAGGGAGGGCTGAAGCTTTCTTT.

V usage is TRBV7-3 and J usage is TRBJ1-1; 8 bases line up with TRBD1. The junction had 2 bases not matched to a gene; V was cut back by 5 bases and J by 3 bases. This CDR3 has 13 residues. The germline V gene has CDR1 SGHTA and CDR2 FQGTGA. CDR3 in DNA: TGTGCCAGCAGCAAACAGGGGGACACTGAAGCTTTCTTT. It is translated as CASSKQGDTEAFF. The entire variable domain, with the rest obtained from reference TRBV7-3 and TRBJ1-1, is as follows: GAGVSQTPSNKVTEKGKYVELRCDPISGHTALYWYRQSLGQGPEFLIYFQGTGAADDSGLPNDRFFAVRPEGSVSTLKIQRTERGDSAVYLCASSKQGDTEAFFGQGTRLTVV.

This chain uses TRBV7-9 with TRBJ2-1; TRBD1 is a possible D gene (6 bases). V was trimmed by 1 base and J by 0 bases, leaving 16 bases between them. Germline V gives CDR1 SEHNR, CDR2 FQNEAQ (reference sequence). CDR3 length: 18 amino acids. In DNA form, the CDR3 reads TGTGCCAGCAGCTTAGATATCCGTACAGGGAGCTCCTACAATGAGCAGTTCTTC. It is translated as CASSLDIRTGSSYNEQFF.

V and J are TRBV10-1 and TRBJ1-3, with D hard to call. This CDR3 has 14 amino acids. Germline V gives CDR1 WNHNN, CDR2 SYGVQD (reference sequence). V was pared by 3 bases and J by 0 bases, with 6 bases between. The CDR3 sequence: CASSDGSSGNTIYF. CDR3 in DNA: TGCGCCAGCAGTGATGGGAGCTCTGGAAACACCATATATTTT.

In regard to this clone: One end of the junction does not line up with germline, which may come from a read error. The chain has TRBV10-1 and TRBJ2-2; D is undetermined. CDR1 and CDR2 (germline): WNHNN, SYGVQD (reference sequence). The CDR3 is 14 residues long. The CDR3 region is CASSESMGTRELFF. The CDR3, as DNA: TGCGCCAGCAGTGAGTCGATGGGCACCAGGGAGCTGTTTTTT.

The chain employs TRBV6-1 and TRBJ1-6, with D possibly matching TRBD1 (6 bases). V was cut by 4 bases and J by 0 bases, with 16 bases left in between. Germline CDR1 and CDR2: MNHNS and SASEGT. The CDR3 spans 18 residues. The CDR3 DNA reads TGTGCCAGCAGTGGACAGGACAGAATTAGCTCCTATAATTCACCCCTCCACTTT. The encoded protein is CASSGQDRISSYNSPLHF.

This chain uses TRBV7-6 with TRBJ1-2; D call uncertain. V lost 5 bases and J lost 5, with 9 bases in between. The germline V gene encodes CDR1 SGHVS and CDR2 FNYEAQ. The CDR3 contains 12 residues. CDR3 sequence: CASSPIEYGYTF. CDR3 nucleotide sequence: TGTGCCAGCAGCCCGATCGAGTATGGCTACACCTTC.